The 9 T cell receptor beta chains listed next were all sequenced from one sample in a study of Ad26.COV2.S vaccination and SARS-CoV-2 variants. Treatment denoted: some 19 received Ad26.COV2.S at low or high dose, single or two shots; about 5 received placebo; per-sample allocation not given. Day 63 following the first vaccine or placebo injection was when the samples were taken. Clones were sequenced by immunoSEQ multiplex PCR, and TCRdb holds only the in-frame ones, with some missing. The data hold some 390,000 clones, with 70% to 90% observed a single time. The source was peripheral blood, collected in a trial of Ad26.COV2.S vaccine versus placebo. The receptors here all came from a person between 18 and 65 years old who received the Ad26.COV2.S COVID-19 vaccine or a placebo.

The rearrangement joins TRBV5-5 to TRBJ2-1, with a weak D call TRBD2 (5 bases). The CDR3 runs to 13 residues. CDR1 is SGHKS, CDR2 YYEKEE, per germline (reference sequence). V was trimmed by 2 bases and J by 4 bases, leaving 7 bases between them. Here the CDR3 reads CASSFGGYNEQFF. CDR3 bases: TGTGCCAGCAGCTTCGGAGGATACAATGAGCAGTTCTTC.

The V call is TRBV11-3, the J call TRBJ1-4; D unclear. Germline CDR1 and CDR2: SGHNT and YENEEA. The CDR3 is made up of 15 amino acids. Between the trimmed V and J ends, which lost 1 base and 5 bases, there was a span of 11 bases. CDR3 DNA sequence: TGTGCCAGCAGCTTAGGTGGAGGGATCAATGAAAAACTGTTTTTT. Its protein product is CASSLGGGINEKLFF.

The rearrangement uses TRBV30 and TRBJ2-4; 8 bases are shared with TRBD2. After removal of 1 base from V and 0 bases from J, the junction contained 5 bases not matched to a gene. The CDR3 runs 16 residues. The germline CDR1 and CDR2 sequences are GTSNPN and SVGIG (reference sequence). CDR3 loop: CAWSGLAGLAKNIQYF. The DNA of the CDR3 is TGTGCCTGGAGTGGGTTAGCGGGACTAGCCAAAAACATTCAGTACTTC.

V gene TRBV6-6 combines with J gene TRBJ2-1; D call uncertain. V shed 2 bases and J shed 8 bases, with 10 bases lying between them. The CDR3 totals 13 residues. Germline lookup yields CDR1 MNHNY and CDR2 SVGAGI (reference sequence). DNA of the CDR3: TGTGCCAGCAGTTACACGAATGGAGATGAGCAGTTCTTC. Its protein product is CASSYTNGDEQFF.

The J gene is TRBJ1-4, the V gene TRBV7-2, with 9 positions matching TRBD1. This CDR3 comprises 15 residues. V dropped 1 base and J dropped 11; count of bases not matched to a gene: 8. Germline CDR1 SGHTA, CDR2 FQGNSA. CDR3 DNA sequence: TGTGCCAGCAGCTTAGTGGCGGGACAGGGTGGCAAACTGTTTTTT. It translates to CASSLVAGQGGKLFF.

The chain links TRBV5-1 to TRBJ2-1; TRBD2 might be the D (6 bases). V shed 0 bases and J shed 4 bases, with 11 bases lying between them. Germline CDR1 reads SGHRS; CDR2 reads YFSETQ. CDR3 length equals 15 residues. The CDR3 DNA reads as TGCGCCAGCAGCTTGGTCCGGGGGATTTACAATGAGCAGTTCTTC. This translates into CASSLVRGIYNEQFF.

The rearrangement uses TRBV10-3 and TRBJ2-7, with D possibly being TRBD2 (6 bases). The V end lost 8 bases, the J end lost 2 bases, and 19 bases lay between the germline ends. The germline CDR1 and CDR2 sequences are ENHRY and SYGVKD. This CDR3 is 15 amino acids long. Written as DNA, the CDR3 is TGTGCCATCTCGGGAAGCGGGTTCCCGGCCTACGAGCAGTACTTC. This sequence encodes CAISGSGFPAYEQYF.

In nucleotides, the CDR3 is TGTGCCAGCAGTATCGGGACTACCAACAATGAGCAGTTCTTC. Protein product: CASSIGTTNNEQFF. V gene TRBV27 combines with J gene TRBJ2-1; TRBD2 agrees at 7 bases. CDR3 length: 14 residues. Per the germline V gene, CDR1 is MNHEY and CDR2 is SMNVEV (reference sequence). J was trimmed by 5 bases and V by 5 bases; bases with no gene match: 6.

This chain links TRBV19 with TRBJ1-2; weak D call: TRBD1 (6 bases). The ends were cut back, 0 bases at V and 4 bases at J, with 9 bases in the middle. The length of the CDR3 is 14 residues. The V gene's germline CDR1 is LNHDA and CDR2 SQIVND (reference sequence). The CDR3 DNA follows: TGTGCCAGTAGTATAGAAGGCAGGGGCTATGGCTACACCTTC. Encoded protein: CASSIEGRGYGYTF. The full variable domain, with the rest looked up from reference TRBV19 and TRBJ1-2, is DGGITQSPKYLFRKEGQNVTLSCEQNLNHDAMYWYRQDPGQGLRLIYYSQIVNDFQKGDIAEGYSVSREKKESFPLTVTSAQKNPTAFYLCASSIEGRGYGYTFGSGTRLTVV.